This is a list of T cell receptor beta chains from one sample in a study of T-cell memory formation after mild COVID-19. MiXCR, applied by TCRdb to the 5' RACE reads, yields one record per CDR3 protein. The table has 450,000 to 650,000 distinct CDR3 sequences, roughly 21% seen once. Input material: PBMCs or a T cell subset sorted from them (not recorded which). The origin of the receptors is an adult woman who had mild COVID-19 (a few samples of this study predate the infection). Cell type and time point are not known. CDR3s include the opening cysteine and the closing phenylalanine or tryptophan. A D gene is named only where the DNA matches it firmly. Clone size, where shown, is once, few, many, or a class for clones that have expanded.

v_gene	abundance	d_gene	j_gene	CDR3aa	CDR3nt
TRBV2	few	.	TRBJ1-6	CATLGRPGESPLHF	TGTGCCACCCTGGGACGGCCGGGAGAGTCACCCCTCCACTTT
TRBV11-2	.	.	TRBJ2-2	CTSSSQVAVATGELFF	TGTACCAGCAGCTCTCAAGTAGCGGTTGCCACCGGGGAGCTGTTTTTT
TRBV23-1	many	.	TRBJ2-3	CASSPRGRRGETDTQYF	TGCGCCAGCAGTCCCAGGGGACGGCGGGGTGAGACAGATACGCAGTATTTT
TRBV6-2/TRBV6-3	.	.	TRBJ2-7	CASSYQTLYEQYF	TGTGCCAGCAGTTACCAGACTCTATACGAGCAGTACTTC
TRBV5-1	.	.	TRBJ1-4	CASSQRGGKANEKLFF	TGCGCCAGCAGCCAACGAGGGGGGAAAGCGAATGAAAAACTGTTTTTT
TRBV7-2	few	TRBD1	TRBJ2-6	CASSWSGTANSGANVLTF	TGTGCCAGCAGCTGGTCCGGGACAGCGAACTCTGGGGCCAACGTCCTGACTTTC
TRBV9	few	TRBD1	TRBJ1-1	CASSVGTGGPEAFF	TGTGCCAGCAGCGTTGGGACAGGGGGGCCTGAAGCTTTCTTT
TRBV30	.	.	TRBJ2-1	CACAKSGEQFF	TGTGCCTGCGCGAAATCGGGTGAGCAGTTCTTC
TRBV18	.	TRBD1	TRBJ1-6	CASSPITQGSGSDSPLHF	TGTGCCAGCTCACCGATCACACAGGGGAGTGGGTCGGATTCACCCCTCCACTTT
TRBV4-2	few	.	TRBJ2-3	CASSHLPGVEGTDTQYF	TGTGCCAGCAGCCACCTACCAGGGGTGGAGGGCACAGATACGCAGTATTTT
TRBV10-3	.	.	TRBJ1-2	CAIKGQQRNYGYTF	TGTGCCATCAAGGGTCAGCAGCGGAACTATGGCTACACCTTC
TRBV7-9	.	.	TRBJ2-3	CASSQRGTHAKDTQYF	TGTGCCAGCAGCCAGAGGGGGACCCATGCGAAAGATACGCAGTATTTT
TRBV20-1	.	TRBD2	TRBJ2-1	CSATWTSGDEQFF	TGCAGTGCGACGTGGACTAGCGGAGATGAGCAGTTCTTC
TRBV27	.	.	TRBJ2-7	CASSLSGDGNEQYF	TGTGCCAGCAGTTTATCCGGGGACGGCAACGAGCAGTACTTC
TRBV29-1	.	.	TRBJ1-1	CSPSGGPTGDMNTEAFF	TGCAGCCCCTCTGGGGGCCCTACGGGGGACATGAACACTGAAGCTTTCTTT
TRBV20-1	few	TRBD1	TRBJ2-7	CSARLTGTGMYEQYF	TGCAGTGCTAGATTGACCGGGACAGGGATGTACGAGCAGTACTTC
TRBV4-3	.	TRBD2	TRBJ2-1	CASSQGAASGYNEQFF	TGCGCCAGCAGCCAAGGGGCGGCTAGCGGCTACAATGAGCAGTTCTTC
TRBV27	.	TRBD2	TRBJ2-1	CASSLNFGTSGYNEQFF	TGTGCCAGCAGTTTAAATTTTGGGACTAGCGGATACAATGAGCAGTTCTTC
TRBV12-3/TRBV12-4	.	.	TRBJ1-1	CASRPPVGRGNTEAFF	TGTGCCAGCAGACCACCTGTGGGACGGGGGAACACTGAAGCTTTCTTT
TRBV30	.	.	TRBJ1-1	CAWHTTGYPEAFF	TGTGCCTGGCACACTACAGGGTATCCTGAAGCTTTCTTT
TRBV6-5	once	TRBD2	TRBJ2-1	CASRLGGGYNEQFF	TGTGCCAGCAGGCTCGGGGGGGGATACAATGAGCAGTTCTTC
TRBV19	.	TRBD2	TRBJ2-7	CASTLVLREGQLYEQYF	TGTGCCAGTACCCTGGTTTTGAGGGAGGGCCAGCTCTACGAGCAGTACTTC
TRBV20-1	.	TRBD1	TRBJ2-5	CSHRGLETQYF	TGCAGTCACAGGGGGCTGGAGACCCAGTACTTC
TRBV14	.	.	TRBJ2-1	CASSQQQGNEQFF	TGTGCCAGCAGCCAGCAGCAGGGCAATGAGCAGTTCTTC
TRBV11-2	many	.	TRBJ2-5	CASSLDRETQYF	TGTGCCAGCAGCTTAGATCGGGAGACCCAGTACTTC
TRBV4-3	few	.	TRBJ2-5	CASSQDRGGRETQYF	TGCGCCAGCAGCCAAGATCGTGGGGGCCGGGAGACCCAGTACTTC
TRBV2	.	TRBD1	TRBJ1-2	CASSWDREVHGYTF	TGTGCCAGCAGTTGGGACAGGGAGGTGCATGGCTACACCTTC
TRBV10-3	.	.	TRBJ1-6	CAISARTDSPLHF	TGTGCCATCAGTGCCAGGACGGATTCACCCCTCCACTTT
TRBV12-3/TRBV12-4	many	.	TRBJ2-7	CASSRAGVYEQYF	TGTGCCAGCAGTCGCGCAGGGGTCTACGAGCAGTACTTC
TRBV7-6	many	TRBD1	TRBJ2-7	CASSVGTGVLYEQYF	TGTGCCAGCAGCGTCGGGACAGGAGTTCTCTACGAGCAGTACTTC
TRBV15	few	.	TRBJ1-1	CATSSSTEAFF	TGTGCCACCAGCAGCTCCACTGAAGCTTTCTTT
TRBV6-2/TRBV6-3	.	TRBD2	TRBJ2-7	CASSYNIGTSGSNEQYF	TGTGCCAGCAGTTACAATATAGGGACTAGCGGGAGCAATGAGCAGTACTTC
TRBV18	few	TRBD1	TRBJ1-1	CASSLGTGQLNTEAFF	TGTGCCAGCTCACTCGGGACAGGGCAATTGAACACTGAAGCTTTCTTT
TRBV18	.	.	TRBJ2-5	CASSPLGVRETQYF	TGTGCCAGCTCACCATTGGGAGTTAGGGAGACCCAGTACTTC
TRBV20-1	.	.	TRBJ1-1	CSARDRRFMNTEAFF	TGCAGTGCTAGAGATAGGAGATTTATGAACACTGAAGCTTTCTTT
TRBV7-2	few	.	TRBJ1-1	CASSPTSHGPLDTEAFF	TGTGCCAGCAGCCCGACCTCTCATGGGCCCCTGGACACTGAAGCTTTCTTT
TRBV20-1	.	TRBD2	TRBJ2-2	CSARVPSGAGELFF	TGCAGTGCTAGAGTGCCTAGCGGGGCCGGGGAGCTGTTTTTT
TRBV30	.	.	TRBJ2-7	CAWKGGSYEQYF	TGTGCCTGGAAGGGGGGAAGCTACGAGCAGTACTTC
TRBV15	few	TRBD1	TRBJ1-2	CATSKDRGIYGYTF	TGTGCCACCAGCAAGGACAGGGGAATTTATGGCTACACCTTC
TRBV2	.	TRBD1	TRBJ1-2	CASSPGQKNYGYTF	TGTGCCAGCAGTCCGGGACAGAAAAACTATGGCTACACCTTC
TRBV5-1	few	TRBD2	TRBJ2-1	CASSSAGGPGNEQFF	TGCGCCAGCAGCTCAGCGGGGGGGCCGGGCAATGAGCAGTTCTTC
TRBV27	few	TRBD2	TRBJ2-3	CASSREGRDTQYF	TGTGCCAGCAGTCGGGAGGGGAGGGATACGCAGTATTTT